The clone carrying this TCR beta chain appeared many times. A single record per CDR3 protein comes from TCRdb applying MiXCR to the RT-PCR reads. The sample has about 780,000 distinct CDR3 sequences, less than 20% seen once. This sample is drawn from a study of response to subunit inactivated influenza vaccine. The CDR3 is made up of 13 amino acids. Germline CDR1 is MGHRA and CDR2 is YSYEKL. V shed 1 base and J shed 7 bases, with 8 bases lying between them. The J gene is TRBJ2-4, the V gene TRBV4-1, with unresolved D. The sequencing used PBMCs from blood, collected 5 days after vaccination. The sequence was collected from a man in his fifties who received an inactivated influenza vaccine. The DNA of the CDR3 is TGCGCCAGCAGCCAAGCCGCCGAGAACATTCAGTACTTC. Its translation is CASSQAAENIQYF.